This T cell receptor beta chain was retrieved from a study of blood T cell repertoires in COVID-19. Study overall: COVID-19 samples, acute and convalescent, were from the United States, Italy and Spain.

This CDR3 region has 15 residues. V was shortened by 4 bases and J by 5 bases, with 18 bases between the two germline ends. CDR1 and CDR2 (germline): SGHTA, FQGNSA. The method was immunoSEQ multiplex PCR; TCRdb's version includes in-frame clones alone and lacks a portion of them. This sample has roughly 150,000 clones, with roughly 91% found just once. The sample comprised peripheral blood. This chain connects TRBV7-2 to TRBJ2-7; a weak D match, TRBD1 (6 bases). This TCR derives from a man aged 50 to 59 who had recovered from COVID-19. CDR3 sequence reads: CASSSRWWQGHEQYF. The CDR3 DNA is TGTGCCAGCAGCTCCCGTTGGTGGCAGGGGCACGAGCAGTACTTC.